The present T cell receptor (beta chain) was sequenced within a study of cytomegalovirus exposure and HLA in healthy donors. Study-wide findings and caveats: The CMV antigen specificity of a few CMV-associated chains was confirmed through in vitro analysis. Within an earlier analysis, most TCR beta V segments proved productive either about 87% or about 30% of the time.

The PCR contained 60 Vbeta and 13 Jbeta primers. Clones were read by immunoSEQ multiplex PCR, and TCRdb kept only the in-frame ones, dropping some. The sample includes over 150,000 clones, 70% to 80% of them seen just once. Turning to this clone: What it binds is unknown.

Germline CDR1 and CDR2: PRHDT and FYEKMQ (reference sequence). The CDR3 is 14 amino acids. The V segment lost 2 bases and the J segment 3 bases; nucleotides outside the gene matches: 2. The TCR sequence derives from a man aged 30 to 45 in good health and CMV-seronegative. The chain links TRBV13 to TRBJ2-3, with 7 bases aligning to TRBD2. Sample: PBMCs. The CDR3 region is CASSLTGGTDTQYF. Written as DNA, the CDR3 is TGTGCCAGCAGCTTAACGGGGGGAACAGATACGCAGTATTTT.